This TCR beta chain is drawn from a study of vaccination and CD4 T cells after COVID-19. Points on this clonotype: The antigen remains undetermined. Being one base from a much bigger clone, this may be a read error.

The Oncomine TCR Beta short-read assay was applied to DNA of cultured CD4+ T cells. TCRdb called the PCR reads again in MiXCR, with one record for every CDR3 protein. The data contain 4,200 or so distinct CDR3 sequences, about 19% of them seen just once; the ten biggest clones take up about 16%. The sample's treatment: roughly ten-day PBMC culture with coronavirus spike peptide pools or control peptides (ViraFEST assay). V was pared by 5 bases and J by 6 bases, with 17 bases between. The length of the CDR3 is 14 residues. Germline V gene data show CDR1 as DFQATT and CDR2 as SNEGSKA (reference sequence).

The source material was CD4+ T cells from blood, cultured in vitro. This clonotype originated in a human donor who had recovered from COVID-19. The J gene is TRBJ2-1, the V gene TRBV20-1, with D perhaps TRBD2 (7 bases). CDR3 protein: CSAGLRGGLNEQFF. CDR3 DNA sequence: TGCAGTGCTGGATTGAGGGGGGGCCTCAATGAGCAGTTCTTC.